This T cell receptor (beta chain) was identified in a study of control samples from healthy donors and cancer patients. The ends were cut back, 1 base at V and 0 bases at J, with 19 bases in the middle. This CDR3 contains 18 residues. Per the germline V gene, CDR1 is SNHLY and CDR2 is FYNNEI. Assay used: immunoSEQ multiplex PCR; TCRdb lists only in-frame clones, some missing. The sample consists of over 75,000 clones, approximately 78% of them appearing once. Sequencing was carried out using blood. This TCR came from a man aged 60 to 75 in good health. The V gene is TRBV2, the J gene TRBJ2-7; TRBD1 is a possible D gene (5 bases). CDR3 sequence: CASSEGLQGHILSYEQYF. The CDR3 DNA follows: TGTGCCAGCAGTGAAGGACTCCAGGGTCACATCCTCTCCTACGAGCAGTACTTC.